Below, 21 T cell receptor beta chains from the same sample are listed, as sequenced in a study of T cell clonality in common variable immunodeficiency. Points from the study as a whole: Reportedly, TCR beta sequences from common variable immunodeficiency showed fewer deletions and N-nucleotide insertions.

The antigens these receptors bind are not known. Data came from immunoSEQ multiplex PCR; TCRdb stores just in-frame clones and leaves some out. The table lists 10,000 to 12,000 clones, with no singletons. Sample: peripheral blood mononuclear cells. Source of these receptors: a human donor with common variable immunodeficiency.

This clone showed up many times. The read ends 3 residues before the CDR3 terminus; that terminus is restored from the germline J gene. The chain employs TRBV10-1 and TRBJ2-3; 8 bases are a match to TRBD1. The germline gives CDR1 WNHNN, CDR2 SYGVQD (reference sequence). J lost 3 bases, V lost 8 bases, and 4 bases had no gene match. The CDR3 extends over 13 amino acids. The CDR3 DNA, read in part, is TGCGCCAGCCGAGACAGGGGAACAGATACG. Encoded protein: CASRDRGTDT. The full CDR3 is CASRDRGTDTQYF.

The sample holds a few counts of this clone. The missing CDR3 end, 3 residues past where the read stops, is filled in from the germline J gene. V usage is TRBV18 and J usage is TRBJ1-4; D unclear. Germline V lookup: CDR1 KGHSH, CDR2 LQKENI. CDR3 length: 14 residues. Trimming took off 0 bases at V and 7 bases at J, with 9 bases between the two ends. CDR3 DNA, as far as it was read: TGTGCCAGCTCACCACCAGGAACAGCTGAAAAA. Translation: CASSPPGTAEK. The whole CDR3 protein reads CASSPPGTAEKLFF.

This clone was counted a few times. CDR3 amino acids: CASSPRLAGGTDTQYF. The part of the CDR3 DNA that was read is TGTGCCAGCAGCCCAAGACTAGCGGGAGGCACAGATACG. The rearrangement uses TRBV6-2 or TRBV6-3 and TRBJ2-3; 12 bases match TRBD2. Coverage ceases 3 residues before the CDR3 finishes, and the germline J gene fills in the end. CDR1 is MNHEY and CDR2 is SVGEGT in the germline V gene. The CDR3 totals 16 residues. J gave up 1 base and V 6 bases, and 5 bases lay outside the gene matches.

A remark on this clone: The read terminates 3 residues before the CDR3 end, so the remaining end is supplied by the germline J gene. This chain joins TRBV6-1 and TRBJ1-2; D call uncertain. Germline lookup yields CDR1 MNHNS and CDR2 SASEGT. The CDR3 loop spans 15 amino acids. V shed 1 base and J shed 5 bases, with 14 bases lying between them. CDR3 bases read: TGTGCCAGCAGTGAAGGAGAGGAAAGGGTATATGGC. Its protein is CASSEGEERVYG. The CDR3, in full, reads CASSEGEERVYGYTF.

This clone was counted between two and nine times. The read falls 3 residues short of the CDR3 end, and the missing part is taken from the germline J gene. This chain links TRBV2 with TRBJ2-6, with D unclear. Germline lookup yields CDR1 SNHLY and CDR2 FYNNEI. The CDR3 is 16 residues long. Trimming shortened V by 8 bases and J by 0 bases, and 14 bases separated the two germline ends. Partial CDR3 DNA: TGTGCCAGCGCGGAGAGCCCCAACTCTGGGGCCAACGTC. Its protein product is CASAESPNSGANV. The entire CDR3 reads CASAESPNSGANVLTF.

This clone has just a few counts. The sequenced fragment ends 3 residues before the CDR3 boundary, so the rest is inferred from the germline J gene. This sequence joins TRBV30 and TRBJ2-7, with TRBD2 as a possible D gene (5 bases). Germline CDR1 and CDR2: GTSNPN and SVGIG (reference sequence). V was clipped by 5 bases and J by 5 bases, with 13 bases between them. The CDR3 is 12 amino acids. Incomplete CDR3 DNA: TGTGCCTGGGGAGGACTCCTCAACGAG. Protein product: CAWGGLLNE. The entire CDR3 protein reads CAWGGLLNEQYF.

This clone showed up just a few times. The DNA ends 3 residues before the CDR3 does, and the rest of the CDR3 is filled in from the germline J gene. The chain uses TRBV18 and TRBJ2-5; the D is unclear. The CDR3 totals 13 residues. Germline V CDR1 and CDR2: KGHSH, LQKENI. Deletions cut 5 bases from V and 2 bases from J, with 9 bases between. The CDR3 DNA, read in part, is TGTGCCAGCTCATCCCTCCTTCAAGAGACC. It codes for CASSSLLQET. The full-length CDR3 reads as CASSSLLQETQYF. Full variable domain (rest looked up from reference TRBV18 and TRBJ2-5): NAGVMQNPRHLVRRRGQEARLRCSPMKGHSHVYWYRQLPEEGLKFMVYLQKENIIDESGMPKERFSAEFPKEGPSILRIQQVVRGDSAAYFCASSSLLQETQYFGPGTRLLVL.

A word on this clone: The read ends 3 residues early relative to the CDR3; the germline J gene fills the gap. This rearrangement joins TRBV18 to TRBJ2-3; D may be TRBD2 (6 bases). Germline V gives CDR1 KGHSH, CDR2 LQKENI. Between the trimmed V and J ends, which lost 5 bases and 0 bases, there was a span of 18 bases. The CDR3 extends over 17 amino acids. Partial CDR3 DNA: TGTGCCAGCTCATATTCCCGGATAAGCGGGAGCACAGATACG. Its protein product is CASSYSRISGSTDT. The complete CDR3 sequence is CASSYSRISGSTDTQYF. Supplemented by reference TRBV18 and TRBJ2-3, the full variable domain reads NAGVMQNPRHLVRRRGQEARLRCSPMKGHSHVYWYRQLPEEGLKFMVYLQKENIIDESGMPKERFSAEFPKEGPSILRIQQVVRGDSAAYFCASSYSRISGSTDTQYFGPGTRLTVL.

Turning to this clone: A junction end diverges from the germline sequence, so it may reflect a read error. Read coverage stops 3 residues before the CDR3 terminus; the germline J gene supplies the remainder. The chain carries TRBV7-7 and TRBJ2-3; 11 bases are shared with TRBD2. The CDR3 totals 18 residues. Germline V gene data show CDR1 as SSHAT and CDR2 as FNYEAQ (reference sequence). The part of the CDR3 DNA that was read is TGTGCTAGCAGCTCATCCTCTAGCGGGAGGCCTAGCACAGATACG. It yields the protein CASSSSSSGRPSTDT. The complete CDR3 reads CASSSSSSGRPSTDTQYF.

This clone was detected a few times. Compared with germline, one end of the junction differs, possibly owing to a read error. Coverage ceases 3 residues before the CDR3 finishes, and the germline J gene fills in the end. This rearrangement joins TRBV19 to TRBJ1-1, with 7 bases matching TRBD1. The germline V gene encodes CDR1 LNHDA and CDR2 SQIVND (reference sequence). The CDR3 spans 12 residues. The CDR3 protein is CARSIRQGEAFF. The sequenced part of the CDR3 DNA is TGTGCCAGGAGTATTCGACAGGGAGAA.

This clone was counted only a few times. Read coverage stops 3 residues before the CDR3 terminus; the germline J gene supplies the remainder. This chain joins TRBV7-3 and TRBJ2-1, with D unresolved. The CDR3 contains 14 residues. Trimming removed 3 bases from V and 5 bases from J, with 11 bases in between. Germline-derived CDR1 and CDR2 are SGHTA and FQGTGA. The CDR3 sequence is CASSFRPLDNEQFF. Partial CDR3 DNA: TGTGCCAGCAGCTTCAGGCCCTTGGACAATGAG.

Concerning this clone: Read sequence stops 3 residues before the CDR3 end, and the germline J gene provides the missing end. The chain uses TRBV18 and TRBJ1-2, with 10 bases fitting TRBD1. The CDR3 extends over 17 amino acids. V gave up 4 bases and J gave up 5 bases; unmatched junction bases: 13. Germline-derived CDR1 and CDR2 are KGHSH and LQKENI. The CDR3 is CASSLQTGQGIFYGYTF. The DNA read from the CDR3 is TGTGCCAGCTCACTACAAACGGGACAGGGGATCTTTTATGGC.

By proportion, this clone is medium-sized (0.01 to 0.1%). Compared with germline, one end of the junction differs, possibly owing to a read error. The CDR3 is cut off 3 residues early in the read; its end comes from the germline J gene. The chain has TRBV7-7 and TRBJ2-1, with 11 nucleotides matching TRBD2. This CDR3 contains 18 residues. Germline V gives CDR1 SSHAT, CDR2 FNYEAQ (reference sequence). The CDR3 DNA, read in part, is TGTGCTAGCAGCTTAGACGTAGCGGGAGGGCCAGGGTACAATGAG. Encoded protein: CASSLDVAGGPGYNE. The entire CDR3 protein is CASSLDVAGGPGYNEQFF.

The DNA read from the CDR3 is TGTGCCAGCAGTTATTCCCGGACACAGCCCTACAATGAG. Its translation is CASSYSRTQPYNE. From start to end, the CDR3 is CASSYSRTQPYNEQFF. The chain couples TRBV6-2 or TRBV6-3 to TRBJ2-1, with a tentative D call TRBD1 (5 bases). The read stops 3 residues short of the end of the CDR3; the missing end is completed from the germline J gene. With 3 bases removed from V and 2 bases from J, the gap between germline ends came to 14 bases. Per the germline V gene, CDR1 is MNHEY and CDR2 is SVGEGT. There are 16 residues in the CDR3.

With regard to this clone: The CDR3 end is not reached by the read, which stops 3 residues before it; the germline J gene fills it in. The chain employs TRBV2 and TRBJ1-2; D is uncertain. CDR1 is SNHLY and CDR2 is FYNNEI in the germline V gene. The CDR3 runs 13 residues. The CDR3 loop reads CASFPWTAGSYTF. CDR3 DNA, as far as it was read: TGTGCCAGCTTCCCCTGGACGGCGGGGAGC.

CDR3 DNA, as far as it was read: TGTGCCAGCACCAGGACTAGCGGGAGCACAGATACG. This sequence encodes CASTRTSGSTDT. The complete CDR3 protein is CASTRTSGSTDTQYF. The rearrangement uses TRBV19 and TRBJ2-3; 11 nucleotides match TRBD2. The read falls 3 residues short of the CDR3 end, and the missing part is taken from the germline J gene. Trimming took 9 bases from V and 0 from J; bases not matched to a gene: 5. In germline, CDR1 is LNHDA, CDR2 SQIVND (reference sequence). The CDR3 consists of 15 residues.

This clone was detected only a few times. The read is 3 residues too short to cover the CDR3 end, so that end is filled in from the germline J gene. The V call is TRBV30, the J call TRBJ2-6; 9 bases align to TRBD1. CDR3 length: 16 amino acids. Germline CDR1 reads GTSNPN; CDR2 reads SVGIG (reference sequence). Unmatched junction bases numbered 8, after V lost 8 bases and J lost 0 bases. CDR3 DNA (partial): TGTGCCGTGAGAGGACAGGGGAGCTCTGGGGCCAACGTC. This encodes CAVRGQGSSGANV. The complete CDR3 sequence is CAVRGQGSSGANVLTF.

As regards this clone: The sequence runs out 3 residues before the end of the CDR3; the remainder is reconstructed from the germline J gene. V is TRBV7-3 and J is TRBJ2-1; 7 nucleotides match TRBD2. V shed 8 bases and J 5 bases; nucleotides not matched to a gene: 12. CDR1 SGHTA and CDR2 FQGTGA come from the germline V gene. The length of the CDR3 is 15 residues. The part of the CDR3 DNA that was read is TGTGCCAGCTCCAAGCGGGGTAGCGGCGACAATGAG. Its translation: CASSKRGSGDNE. In full, the CDR3 is CASSKRGSGDNEQFF.

This clone was counted a few times. The read terminates 3 residues ahead of where the CDR3 ends, so the germline J gene completes it. The chain links TRBV30 to TRBJ1-4, with TRBD1 identical over 8 bases. J gave up 3 bases and V 5 bases, and 5 bases lay outside the gene matches. The CDR3 sequence is 14 residues long. Germline values: CDR1 GTSNPN, CDR2 SVGIG (reference sequence). CDR3 region: CAWDPGQANEKLFF. Partial CDR3 DNA: TGTGCCTGGGACCCGGGACAGGCTAATGAAAAA.

Concerning this clone itself: Relative to the germline gene, one junction end is altered; a read error may explain this. The read comes to an end 3 residues before the CDR3 does, leaving the germline J gene to fill in the end. The rearrangement uses TRBV19 and TRBJ1-5; possibly TRBD1 for D (5 bases). Germline CDR1 is LNHDA and CDR2 is SQIVND (reference sequence). The CDR3 runs to 17 residues. The CDR3 bases that were read are TGTGCCAGTGGTATAGAGTTTTGGGGGGAGCGGGATCAGCCC. Translated: CASGIEFWGERDQP. In full, the CDR3 is CASGIEFWGERDQPQHF.

CDR3 bases read: TGTGCCAGCAGTTTCGACAGGGCAAGCTCCTACGAG. Translating gives CASSFDRASSYE. The CDR3 as a whole reads CASSFDRASSYEQYF. The chain couples TRBV2 to TRBJ2-7; 7 bases fit TRBD1. The CDR3 is cut off 3 residues early in the read; its end comes from the germline J gene. The length of the CDR3 is 15 residues. CDR1 SNHLY and CDR2 FYNNEI come from the germline V gene. V shed 5 bases, J shed 0 bases, and the junction held 7 bases outside the gene matches.